This TCR beta chain came from a study of control samples from healthy donors and cancer patients. Generated by immunoSEQ multiplex PCR, the TCRdb table keeps only in-frame clones and is missing some. In the table there are 100,000 or so clones, 75% to 90% of which are singletons. The origin of this receptor is a man aged 25 to 40 in good health. Sequencing used blood.

CDR3 sequence reads: CASSIPKTGVFLTGNTIYF. The CDR3 DNA sequence: TGTGCCAGTAGTATCCCCAAGACAGGGGTTTTTCTTACCGGAAACACCATATATTTT. The chain has TRBV19 and TRBJ1-3; 8 bases are a match to TRBD1. J lost 4 bases, V lost 3 bases, and 17 bases had no gene match. Germline V lookup: CDR1 LNHDA, CDR2 SQIVND (reference sequence). The CDR3 is 19 amino acids.